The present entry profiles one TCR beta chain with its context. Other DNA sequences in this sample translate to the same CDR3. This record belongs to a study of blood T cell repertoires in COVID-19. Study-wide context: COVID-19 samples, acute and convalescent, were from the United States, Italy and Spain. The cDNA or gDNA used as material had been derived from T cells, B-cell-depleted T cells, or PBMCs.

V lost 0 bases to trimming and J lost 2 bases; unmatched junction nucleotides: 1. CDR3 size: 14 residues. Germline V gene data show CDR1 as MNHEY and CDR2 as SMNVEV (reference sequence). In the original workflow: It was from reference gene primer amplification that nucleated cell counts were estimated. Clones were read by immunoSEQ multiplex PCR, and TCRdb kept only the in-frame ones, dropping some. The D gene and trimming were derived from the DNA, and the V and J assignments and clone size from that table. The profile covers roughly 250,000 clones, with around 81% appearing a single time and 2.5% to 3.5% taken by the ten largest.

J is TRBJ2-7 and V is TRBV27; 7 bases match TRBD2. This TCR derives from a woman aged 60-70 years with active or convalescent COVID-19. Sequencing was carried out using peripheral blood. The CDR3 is CASSLSGLAYEQYF. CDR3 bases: TGTGCCAGCAGTTTATCCGGACTAGCCTACGAGCAGTACTTC.